These 15 T cell receptor beta chains came from one sample sequenced in a study of blood T cell repertoires in COVID-19. Clones were sequenced by immunoSEQ multiplex PCR, and TCRdb holds only the in-frame ones, with some missing. The sample carries about 280,000 clones, around 87% recorded once. Sequencing was performed on peripheral blood. These receptors were obtained from a woman aged 45-59 years who had recovered from COVID-19.

This rearrangement joins TRBV15 to TRBJ1-4, with D possibly TRBD1 on 6 matching bases. V was clipped by 3 bases and J by 5 bases, with 13 bases between them. Germline loops: CDR1 LNHNV, CDR2 YYDKDF (reference sequence). There are 15 residues in the CDR3. CDR3 amino acids: CATSSQGGENEKLFF. The CDR3 nucleotides read TGTGCCACCAGCAGCCAAGGGGGGGAGAATGAAAAACTGTTTTTT.

Of note for this clone: Germline is not matched at one junction end, which may reflect a read error. CDR3 in DNA: TGTGCCAGCAGTTATCAGCAGGGTCCCAGGTATTTT. Encoded protein: CASSYQQGPRYF. The genes are TRBV6-5 and TRBJ1-5, with TRBD1 as a possible D gene (5 bases). Germline V CDR1 and CDR2: MNHEY, SVGAGI. The length of the CDR3 is 12 residues.

The chain uses TRBV2 and TRBJ1-3; TRBD1 might be the D (5 bases). The germline V gene has CDR1 SNHLY and CDR2 FYNNEI. This CDR3 region has 14 residues. Trimming stripped 7 bases from V and 4 bases from J, with 14 bases between. CDR3 DNA sequence: TGTGCCAGCATGGGATTCAGGGTAGGAAACACCATATATTTT. Protein sequence: CASMGFRVGNTIYF.

The genes are TRBV6-2 or TRBV6-3 and TRBJ1-5; D is ambiguous. Trimming stripped 0 bases from V and 2 bases from J, with 11 bases between. This CDR3 has 16 amino acids. Germline-derived CDR1 and CDR2 are MNHEY and SVGEGT. CDR3 sequence (DNA): TGTGCCAGCAGTTACTCGAACGGGTCTCGCAATCAGCCCCAGCATTTT. It is translated as CASSYSNGSRNQPQHF.

This chain uses TRBV6-5 with TRBJ1-1; possibly TRBD1 for D (5 bases). This CDR3 spans 15 amino acids. CDR1 is MNHEY, CDR2 SVGAGI, per germline. Between the trimmed V and J ends, which lost 0 bases and 2 bases, there was a span of 10 bases. The CDR3 loop reads CASSYSGGANTEAFF. CDR3 sequence (DNA): TGTGCCAGCAGTTACTCGGGAGGGGCCAACACTGAAGCTTTCTTT.

This clone appeared a single time. The chain recombines TRBV5-1 with TRBJ2-7, with D tentatively TRBD2 (6 bases). Trimming removed 6 bases from V and 5 bases from J, with 18 bases in between. The CDR3 contains 14 residues. CDR1 and CDR2 (germline): SGHRS, YFSETQ. CDR3 sequence: CASTSGLFGDEQYF. CDR3 bases: TGCGCCAGCACCTCGGGACTTTTCGGCGACGAGCAGTACTTC. The variable domain in full, completed from reference TRBV5-1 and TRBJ2-7, reads KAGVTQTPRYLIKTRGQQVTLSCSPISGHRSVSWYQQTPGQGLQFLFEYFSETQRNKGNFPGRFSGRQFSNSRSEMNVSTLELGDSALYLCASTSGLFGDEQYFGPGTRLTVT.

This clone appeared once. This chain uses TRBV6-6 with TRBJ1-6; D gene uncertain. V gave up 0 bases and J gave up 4 bases, with 10 bases separating them. The CDR3 runs to 16 residues. Germline V lookup: CDR1 MNHNY, CDR2 SVGAGI (reference sequence). The CDR3 protein is CASSYSVPGYNSPLHF. DNA for the CDR3: TGTGCCAGCAGTTACTCGGTTCCCGGGTATAATTCACCCCTCCACTTT.

The rearrangement uses TRBV19 and TRBJ2-7, with 7 positions matching TRBD2. V gave up 6 bases and J gave up 7 bases; unmatched junction bases: 12. The germline CDR1 and CDR2 sequences are LNHDA and SQIVND (reference sequence). This CDR3 has 14 residues. DNA for the CDR3: TGTGCCAGTAGCGCGGGGGATTGGACGTGGGAGCAGTACTTC. It is translated as CASSAGDWTWEQYF.

This chain uses TRBV7-9 with TRBJ1-2; TRBD1 matches 8 bases. The CDR3 has 14 amino acids. From germline, CDR1 is SEHNR and CDR2 FQNEAQ (reference sequence). With 7 bases clipped from V and 7 bases from J, the junction kept 11 bases outside the gene matches. The CDR3: CASIKAGGSFGYTF. CDR3 coding DNA: TGTGCCAGCATCAAAGCAGGGGGCTCTTTTGGCTACACCTTC.

This clone was seen only once. This sequence joins TRBV28 and TRBJ1-4; D is possibly TRBD1 (6 bases). With 6 bases removed from V and 8 bases from J, the gap between germline ends came to 22 bases. The CDR3 consists of 16 residues. Germline V gene data show CDR1 as MDHEN and CDR2 as SYDVKM. Here the CDR3 DNA reads TGTGCCAGCAGCTCTCCAGGGGTAAAGGTCCGCGAAAAACTGTTTTTT. It encodes CASSSPGVKVREKLFF. Looking up the rest from reference TRBV28 and TRBJ1-4 gives the full variable domain: DVKVTQSSRYLVKRTGEKVFLECVQDMDHENMFWYRQDPGLGLRLIYFSYDVKMKEKGDIPEGYSVSREKKERFSLILESASTNQTSMYLCASSSPGVKVREKLFFGSGTQLSVL.

The V gene is TRBV7-9, the J gene TRBJ1-1; D not resolved. V was pared by 5 bases and J by 1 base, with 11 bases between. In germline, CDR1 is SEHNR, CDR2 FQNEAQ (reference sequence). This CDR3 is 14 amino acids long. CDR3 region: CASSPLEKNTEAFF. The CDR3 DNA sequence: TGTGCCAGCAGCCCACTCGAAAAGAACACTGAAGCTTTCTTT.

The rearrangement links TRBV7-9 to TRBJ1-2; 8 bases match TRBD1. The CDR3 has 15 residues. CDR1 SEHNR and CDR2 FQNEAQ come from the germline V gene (reference sequence). V was pared by 0 bases and J by 6 bases, with 6 bases of the junction left unmatched. The CDR3 coding sequence is TGTGCCAGCAGCTTAGCGGCAGGGGGCCGTCATGGCTACACCTTC. As protein: CASSLAAGGRHGYTF.

The V and J genes are TRBV2 and TRBJ2-5; 7 nucleotides match TRBD2. The J segment lost 3 bases and the V segment lost 5 bases, leaving 6 bases of the junction unmatched. The CDR3 extends over 14 amino acids. The V gene's germline CDR1 is SNHLY and CDR2 FYNNEI. DNA for the CDR3: TGTGCCAGCAGTCCCAGGCTAGCGGAAGAGACCCAGTACTTC. It specifies CASSPRLAEETQYF.

This clone was seen once. This rearrangement joins TRBV12-3 or TRBV12-4 to TRBJ2-3; D gene ambiguous. The V end was cut by 6 bases, the J end by 6 bases, with 7 bases between. The CDR3 is made up of 11 amino acids. The CDR3 coding sequence is TGTGCCAGCAGAATCCTTGATACGCAGTATTTT. Its translation: CASRILDTQYF.

V is TRBV30 and J is TRBJ1-1, with D tentatively TRBD1 (5 bases). Between the trimmed V and J ends, which lost 0 bases and 2 bases, there was a span of 10 bases. This CDR3 has 14 amino acids. Germline V gene sequence: CDR1 GTSNPN, CDR2 SVGIG (reference sequence). The CDR3 sequence: CAWSVIGVNTEAFF. The CDR3 DNA follows: TGTGCCTGGAGTGTGATAGGGGTAAACACTGAAGCTTTCTTT.